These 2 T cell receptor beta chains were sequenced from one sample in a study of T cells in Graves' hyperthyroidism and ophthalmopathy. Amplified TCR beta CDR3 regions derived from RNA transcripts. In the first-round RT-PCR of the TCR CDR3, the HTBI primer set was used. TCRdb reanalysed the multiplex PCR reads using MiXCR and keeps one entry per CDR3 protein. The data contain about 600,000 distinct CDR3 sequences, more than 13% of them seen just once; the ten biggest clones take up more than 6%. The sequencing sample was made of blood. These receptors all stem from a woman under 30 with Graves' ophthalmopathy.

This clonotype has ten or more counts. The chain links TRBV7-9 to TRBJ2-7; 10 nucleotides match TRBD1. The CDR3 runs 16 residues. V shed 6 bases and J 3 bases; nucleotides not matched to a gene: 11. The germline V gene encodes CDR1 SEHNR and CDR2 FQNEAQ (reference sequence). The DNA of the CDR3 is TGTGCCAGCAGGGATACCGGGACAGGGGCGCTCTACGAGCAGTACTTC. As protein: CASRDTGTGALYEQYF.

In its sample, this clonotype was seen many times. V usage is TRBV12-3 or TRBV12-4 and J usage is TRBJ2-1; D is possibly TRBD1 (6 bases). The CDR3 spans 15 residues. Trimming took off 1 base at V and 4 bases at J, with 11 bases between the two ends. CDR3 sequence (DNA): TGTGCCAGCAGTTTAGATGGGGGACATTACAATGAGCAGTTCTTC. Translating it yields CASSLDGGHYNEQFF.